A selection of T cell receptor beta chains follows, all from one sample in a study of CD8+ T cells in alopecia areata. Only in-frame clones appear in the TCRdb table, and some are missing; sequencing was by immunoSEQ multiplex PCR. This sample has more than 150,000 clones, with around 50% found just once. The sequencing here drew on CD4+ T cells sorted from blood, taken at week 0. The source is a human donor with alopecia areata. Both conserved end residues are part of each CDR3. Fields, in order: CDR3 DNA, CDR3 protein, clone size, J gene, D gene, V gene. The D gene is left open where the match is weak. The size of a clone is reported for some rows only, either as once, few or many, or as a class for expanded clones.

TGTGCCAGCTCACCACCTTCCGGTGTAGATACGCAGTATTTT CASSPPSGVDTQYF NA TRBJ2-3 NA TRBV18
TGCGCCAGCAGTATAACAGTTAATATGGGCGAGCAGTACTTC CASSITVNMGEQYF once TRBJ2-7 NA TRBV5-1
TGCAGCGTCCGACGGACAGGGACTGAAGCTTTCTTT CSVRRTGTEAFF NA TRBJ1-1 TRBD1 TRBV29-1
TGTGCCAGCAGCCAAGATGCACTAGCGGTAAACATTCAGTACTTC CASSQDALAVNIQYF NA TRBJ2-4 TRBD2 TRBV4-2
TGTGCCAGCAGCGTGGGACAGGGATATGGCTACACCTTC CASSVGQGYGYTF NA TRBJ1-2 TRBD1 TRBV6-1
TGTGCCTGGGGGGACAGTAAGCAGTTCTTC CAWGDSKQFF NA TRBJ2-1 TRBD1 TRBV30
TGCAGCGTACGGGGGATAGTGCAAGAGACCCAGTACTTC CSVRGIVQETQYF NA TRBJ2-5 NA TRBV29-1
TGCAGCGCTGGGACTAGCGGGGGAGCTGAGACCCAGTACTTC CSAGTSGGAETQYF NA TRBJ2-5 TRBD2 TRBV29-1
TGTGCCAGCAGTGGAGGCCAAGAAGGTGAAAAACTGTTTTTT CASSGGQEGEKLFF NA TRBJ1-4 NA TRBV2
TGTGCCTGGAGTGCCCGGGGGCGGGACTATGGCTACACCTTC CAWSARGRDYGYTF NA TRBJ1-2 NA TRBV30
TGTGCCAGCAGTTATGTACTAGGCACAGATACGCAGTATTTT CASSYVLGTDTQYF few TRBJ2-3 NA TRBV6-5
TGTGCCAGTAGTATAGTCGAGGGGGCCAATTCACCCCTCCACTTT CASSIVEGANSPLHF NA TRBJ1-6 TRBD1 TRBV19
TGTGCCAGCAGCCCCCGGGAATACGGCTACGAGCAGTACTTC CASSPREYGYEQYF NA TRBJ2-7 NA TRBV7-9
TGTGCCAGCAGTGATTCTCAGGTTGGCGGGGAGCTGTTTTTT CASSDSQVGGELFF NA TRBJ2-2 NA TRBV25-1